These 12 T cell receptor beta chains share one sample of origin, sequenced in a study of cytotoxic CD8 clonotypes in ibrutinib-treated CLL. The repertoire was sequenced with immunoSEQ multiplex PCR; TCRdb's copy has only in-frame clones and lacks some. In the table there are 330,000 or so clones, about 64% of which are singletons. Sequences were derived from PBMCs, sampled after 36 months of ibrutinib treatment. The receptor source for this set is a human donor with chronic lymphocytic leukemia.

This clone has only a few counts. The genes are TRBV7-9 and TRBJ2-5, with TRBD1 matching 9 bases. CDR1 and CDR2 (germline): SEHNR, FQNEAQ (reference sequence). J was trimmed by 1 base and V by 6 bases; bases with no gene match: 0. The CDR3 is 13 residues long. CDR3 coding DNA: TGTGCCAGCAGGGGACAGGGCCAAGAGACCCAGTACTTC. Encoded protein: CASRGQGQETQYF.

This rearrangement joins TRBV27 to TRBJ2-3; tentative D call: TRBD2 (6 bases). V gave up 8 bases and J gave up 3 bases, with 9 bases separating them. Germline-derived CDR1 and CDR2 are MNHEY and SMNVEV (reference sequence). This CDR3 has 12 residues. CDR3 sequence (DNA): TGTGCCAGCGGCGGGATGACAGATACGCAGTATTTT. As protein: CASGGMTDTQYF.

The rearrangement uses TRBV29-1 and TRBJ2-1; 10 bases match TRBD2. Per the germline V gene, CDR1 is SQVTM and CDR2 is ANQGSEA. V lost 2 bases, J lost 9 bases, and 13 bases stayed unmatched. The CDR3 extends over 16 amino acids. The CDR3 loop is CSVEKAGGSGRVEQFF. DNA for the CDR3: TGCAGCGTTGAAAAAGCGGGGGGGAGCGGCAGGGTTGAGCAGTTCTTC.

In its sample, this clone was seen a few times. The chain uses TRBV10-1 and TRBJ2-4; D is uncertain. The CDR3 covers 13 residues. The germline V gene encodes CDR1 WNHNN and CDR2 SYGVQD (reference sequence). The V and J ends lost 3 bases and 1 base respectively, with 4 bases between them. CDR3 in DNA: TGCGCCAGCAGTGACGGCGCCAAAAACATTCAGTACTTC. This gives the protein CASSDGAKNIQYF.

The gene calls are TRBV4-1 and TRBJ2-3, with 7 bases matching TRBD1. The germline V gene encodes CDR1 MGHRA and CDR2 YSYEKL. The trim removed 1 base at V and 5 bases at J, leaving 6 bases unmatched. The CDR3 loop spans 15 amino acids. The CDR3 loop is CASSQALGQRDTQYF. CDR3 nucleotides: TGCGCCAGCAGCCAAGCTCTGGGACAGCGAGATACGCAGTATTTT.

The rearrangement joins TRBV7-2 to TRBJ2-1; D is uncertain. CDR1 SGHTA and CDR2 FQGNSA come from the germline V gene. The CDR3 has 12 amino acids. Trimming pared 5 bases from V and 9 bases from J, leaving 11 bases between. The CDR3, as DNA: TGTGCCAGCAGCCCACCGCTGGTTGAGCAGTTCTTC. It specifies CASSPPLVEQFF.

The genes are TRBV5-1 and TRBJ2-5; D call uncertain. CDR1 and CDR2 from the germline V gene are SGHRS and YFSETQ. This CDR3 spans 15 amino acids. Trimming took 3 bases from V and 2 from J, leaving 14 bases between them. In nucleotides, the CDR3 is TGCGCCAGCAGCTCGGGCTCACTCGGGCAAGAGACCCAGTACTTC. This sequence encodes CASSSGSLGQETQYF.

The V call is TRBV5-1, the J call TRBJ2-1, with D tentatively TRBD2 (7 bases). CDR1 SGHRS and CDR2 YFSETQ come from the germline V gene. Trimming removed 0 bases from V and 6 bases from J, with 16 bases in between. There are 16 residues in the CDR3. The CDR3 protein is CASSLVGGGPSNEQFF. Written as DNA, the CDR3 is TGCGCCAGCAGCTTGGTTGGGGGGGGCCCCTCCAATGAGCAGTTCTTC.

In this sample, this clone turned up once. V is TRBV7-6 and J is TRBJ1-1; the D is unclear. CDR3 length: 13 amino acids. Trimming removed 5 bases from V and 3 bases from J, with 10 bases in between. Per the germline V gene, CDR1 is SGHVS and CDR2 is FNYEAQ. CDR3 residues: CASSPTLHTEAFF. CDR3 sequence (DNA): TGTGCCAGCAGCCCGACGCTCCACACTGAAGCTTTCTTT.

J is TRBJ2-7 and V is TRBV11-2; D remains ambiguous. CDR1 and CDR2 from the germline V gene are SGHAT and FQNNGV. This CDR3 has 14 amino acids. Trimming took off 3 bases at V and 0 bases at J, with 9 bases between the two ends. CDR3: CASSFLSLSYEQYF. CDR3 coding DNA: TGTGCCAGCAGCTTTCTGAGTCTCTCCTACGAGCAGTACTTC.

The chain couples TRBV19 to TRBJ2-4; the match to TRBD2 covers 11 bases. Germline CDR1 reads LNHDA; CDR2 reads SQIVND (reference sequence). This CDR3 is 18 amino acids long. V dropped 3 bases and J dropped 3; count of bases not matched to a gene: 10. The CDR3 bases are TGTGCCAGTAGTATCCGCTCTAGCGGGGGGTCGGTCAAAAACATTCAGTACTTC. The encoded protein is CASSIRSSGGSVKNIQYF.

The chain uses TRBV15 and TRBJ1-5, with no clear D. With 2 bases removed from V and 0 bases from J, the gap between germline ends came to 11 bases. CDR1 and CDR2 from the germline V gene are LNHNV and YYDKDF (reference sequence). This CDR3 spans 16 amino acids. CDR3 loop: CATSRTPGYSNQPQHF. The CDR3 region has the DNA TGTGCCACCAGCAGAACCCCGGGTTATAGCAATCAGCCCCAGCATTTT. The variable domain in full, completed from reference TRBV15 and TRBJ1-5, reads DAMVIQNPRYQVTQFGKPVTLSCSQTLNHNVMYWYQQKSSQAPKLLFHYYDKDFNNEADTPDNFQSRRPNTSFCFLDIRSPGLGDTAMYLCATSRTPGYSNQPQHFGDGTRLSIL.